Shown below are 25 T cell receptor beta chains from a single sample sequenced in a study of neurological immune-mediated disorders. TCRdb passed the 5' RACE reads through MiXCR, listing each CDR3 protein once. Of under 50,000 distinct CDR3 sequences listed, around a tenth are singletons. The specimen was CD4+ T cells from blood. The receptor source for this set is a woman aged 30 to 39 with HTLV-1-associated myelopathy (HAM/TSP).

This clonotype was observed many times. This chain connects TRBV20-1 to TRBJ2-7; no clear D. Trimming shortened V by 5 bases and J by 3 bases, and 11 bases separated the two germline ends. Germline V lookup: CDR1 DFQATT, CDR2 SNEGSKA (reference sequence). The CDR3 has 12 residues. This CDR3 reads CSAQSPNYEQYF. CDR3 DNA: TGCAGTGCTCAGTCCCCTAACTACGAGCAGTACTTC.

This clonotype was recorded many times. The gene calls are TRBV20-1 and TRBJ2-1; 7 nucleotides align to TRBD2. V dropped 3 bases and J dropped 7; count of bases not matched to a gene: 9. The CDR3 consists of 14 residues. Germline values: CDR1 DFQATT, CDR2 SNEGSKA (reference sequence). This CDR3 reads CSASSGGIFNEQFF. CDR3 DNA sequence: TGCAGTGCTAGTTCCGGGGGGATTTTTAATGAGCAGTTCTTC.

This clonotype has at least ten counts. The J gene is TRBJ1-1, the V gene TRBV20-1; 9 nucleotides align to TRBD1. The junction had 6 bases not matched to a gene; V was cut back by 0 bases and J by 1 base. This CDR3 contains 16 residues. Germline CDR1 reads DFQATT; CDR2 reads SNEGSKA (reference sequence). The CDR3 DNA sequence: TGCAGTGCTAGAGATAGGAGACAGGGGGGGAACACTGAAGCTTTCTTT. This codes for CSARDRRQGGNTEAFF.

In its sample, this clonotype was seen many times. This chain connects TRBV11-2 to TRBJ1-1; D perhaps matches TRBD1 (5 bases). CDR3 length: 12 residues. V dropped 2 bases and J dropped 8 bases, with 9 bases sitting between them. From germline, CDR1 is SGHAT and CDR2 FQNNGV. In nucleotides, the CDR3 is TGTGCCAGCAGCTTAAGGGGCAGAGAAGCTTTCTTT. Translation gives CASSLRGREAFF.

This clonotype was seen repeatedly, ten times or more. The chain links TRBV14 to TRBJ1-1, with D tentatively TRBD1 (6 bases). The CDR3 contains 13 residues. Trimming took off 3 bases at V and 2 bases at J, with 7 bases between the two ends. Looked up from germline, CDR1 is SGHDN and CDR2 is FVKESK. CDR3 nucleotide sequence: TGTGCCAGCAGCCAGGGGGCAAACACTGAAGCTTTCTTT. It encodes CASSQGANTEAFF.

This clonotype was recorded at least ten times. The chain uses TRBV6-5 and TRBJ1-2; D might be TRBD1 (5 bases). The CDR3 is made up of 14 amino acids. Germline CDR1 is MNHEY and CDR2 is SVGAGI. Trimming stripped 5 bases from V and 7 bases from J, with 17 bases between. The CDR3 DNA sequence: TGTGCCAGCAGTCAGGGTCCCTCAACTAGTGGCTACACCTTC. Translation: CASSQGPSTSGYTF.

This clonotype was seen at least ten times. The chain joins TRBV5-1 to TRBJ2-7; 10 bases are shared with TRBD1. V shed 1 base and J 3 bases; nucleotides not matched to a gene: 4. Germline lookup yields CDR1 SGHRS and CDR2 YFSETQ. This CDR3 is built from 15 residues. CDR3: CASSLPGTGVYEQYF. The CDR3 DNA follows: TGCGCCAGCAGCTTGCCCGGGACAGGGGTCTACGAGCAGTACTTC.

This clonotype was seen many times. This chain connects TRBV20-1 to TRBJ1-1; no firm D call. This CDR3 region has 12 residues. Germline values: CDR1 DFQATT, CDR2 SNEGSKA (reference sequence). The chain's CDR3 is CMQEKGNTEAFF. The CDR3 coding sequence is TGCATGCAAGAGAAGGGGAACACTGAAGCTTTCTTT.

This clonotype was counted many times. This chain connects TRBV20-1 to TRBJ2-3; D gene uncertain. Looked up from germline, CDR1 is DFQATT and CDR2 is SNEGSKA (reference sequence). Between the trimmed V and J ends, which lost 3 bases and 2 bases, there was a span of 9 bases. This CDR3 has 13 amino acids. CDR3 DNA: TGCAGTGCTAGGTTCCCCTCCACAGATACGCAGTATTTT. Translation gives CSARFPSTDTQYF.

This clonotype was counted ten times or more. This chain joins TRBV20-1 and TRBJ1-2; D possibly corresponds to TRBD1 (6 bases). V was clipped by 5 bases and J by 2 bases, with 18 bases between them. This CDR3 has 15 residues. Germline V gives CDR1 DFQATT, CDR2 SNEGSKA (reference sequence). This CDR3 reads CSASLQGRLNYGYTF. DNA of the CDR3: TGCAGTGCTTCGTTACAGGGCCGGTTGAACTATGGCTACACCTTC.

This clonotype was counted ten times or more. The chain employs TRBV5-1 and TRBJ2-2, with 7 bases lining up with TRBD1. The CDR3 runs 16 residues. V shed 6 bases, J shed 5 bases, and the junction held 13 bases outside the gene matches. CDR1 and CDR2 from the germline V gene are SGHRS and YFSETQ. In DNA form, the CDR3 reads TGCGCCAGCACCAACGTGGGGACAGTAGGTACCGGGGAGCTGTTTTTT. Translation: CASTNVGTVGTGELFF.

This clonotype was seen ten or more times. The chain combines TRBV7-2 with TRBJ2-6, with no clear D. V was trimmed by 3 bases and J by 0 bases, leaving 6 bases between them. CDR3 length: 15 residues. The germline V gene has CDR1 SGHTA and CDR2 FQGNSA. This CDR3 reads CASSLASSGANVLTF. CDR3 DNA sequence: TGTGCCAGCAGCTTGGCCTCCTCTGGGGCCAACGTCCTGACTTTC.

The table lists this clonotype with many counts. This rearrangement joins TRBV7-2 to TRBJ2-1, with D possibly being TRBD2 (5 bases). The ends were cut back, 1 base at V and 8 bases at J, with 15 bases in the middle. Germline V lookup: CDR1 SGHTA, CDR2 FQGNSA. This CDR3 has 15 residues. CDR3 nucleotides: TGTGCCAGCAGCTTAGGAATCCTAGAGGGAGATGAGCAGTTCTTC. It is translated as CASSLGILEGDEQFF. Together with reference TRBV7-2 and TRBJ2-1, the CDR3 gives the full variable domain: GAGVSQSPSNKVTEKGKDVELRCDPISGHTALYWYRQSLGQGLEFLIYFQGNSAPDKSGLPSDRFSAERTGGSVSTLTIQRTQQEDSAVYLCASSLGILEGDEQFFGPGTRLTVL.

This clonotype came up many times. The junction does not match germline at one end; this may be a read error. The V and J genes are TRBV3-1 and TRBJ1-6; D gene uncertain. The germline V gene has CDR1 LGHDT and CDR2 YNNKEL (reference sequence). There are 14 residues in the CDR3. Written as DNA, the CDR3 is TGTGCCAGCAGCCAGCGTGGCTATATTTCACCCCTCCACTTT. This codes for CASSQRGYISPLHF.

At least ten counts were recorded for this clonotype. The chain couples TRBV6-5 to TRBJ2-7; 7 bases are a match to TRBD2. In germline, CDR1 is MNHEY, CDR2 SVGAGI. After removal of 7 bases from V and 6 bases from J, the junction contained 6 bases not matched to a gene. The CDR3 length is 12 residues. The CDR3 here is CASTNGRFEQYF. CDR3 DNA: TGTGCCAGCACCAACGGGAGGTTCGAGCAGTACTTC.

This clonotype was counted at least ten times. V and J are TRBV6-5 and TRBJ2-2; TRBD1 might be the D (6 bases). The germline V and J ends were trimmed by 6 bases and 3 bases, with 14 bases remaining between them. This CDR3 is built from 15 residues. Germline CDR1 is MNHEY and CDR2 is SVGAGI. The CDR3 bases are TGTGCCAGCAGCTATGGACAGTTTTACACCGGGGAGCTGTTTTTT. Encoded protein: CASSYGQFYTGELFF.

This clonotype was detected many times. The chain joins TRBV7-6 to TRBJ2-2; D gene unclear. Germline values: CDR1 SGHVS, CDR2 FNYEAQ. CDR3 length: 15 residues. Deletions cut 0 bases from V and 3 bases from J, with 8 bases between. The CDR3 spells CASSLAADYTGELFF. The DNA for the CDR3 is TGTGCCAGCAGCTTAGCGGCAGACTACACCGGGGAGCTGTTTTTT.

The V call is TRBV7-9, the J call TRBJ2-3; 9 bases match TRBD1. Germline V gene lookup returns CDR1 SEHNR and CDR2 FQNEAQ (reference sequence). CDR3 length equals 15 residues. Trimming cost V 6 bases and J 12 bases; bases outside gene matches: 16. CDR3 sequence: CASRLRDRDSGTQYF. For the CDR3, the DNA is TGTGCCAGCAGATTAAGGGACAGGGACTCGGGTACACAGTATTTT.

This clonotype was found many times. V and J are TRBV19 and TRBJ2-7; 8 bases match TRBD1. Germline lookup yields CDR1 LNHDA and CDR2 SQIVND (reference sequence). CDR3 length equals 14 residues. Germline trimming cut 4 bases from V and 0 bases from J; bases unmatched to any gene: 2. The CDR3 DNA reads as TGTGCCAGTAGTACAGGGGGCTTCTCCTACGAGCAGTACTTC. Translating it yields CASSTGGFSYEQYF.

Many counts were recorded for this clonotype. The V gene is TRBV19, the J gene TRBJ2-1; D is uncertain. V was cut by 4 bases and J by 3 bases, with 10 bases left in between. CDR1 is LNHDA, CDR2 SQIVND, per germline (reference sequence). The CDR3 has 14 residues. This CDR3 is CASSNPGHYNEQFF. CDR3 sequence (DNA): TGTGCCAGTAGTAACCCGGGCCACTACAATGAGCAGTTCTTC.

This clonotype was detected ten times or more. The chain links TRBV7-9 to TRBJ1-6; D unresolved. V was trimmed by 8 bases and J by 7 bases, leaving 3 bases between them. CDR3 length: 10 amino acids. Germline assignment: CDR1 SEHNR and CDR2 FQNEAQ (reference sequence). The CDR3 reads CASGNSPLHF. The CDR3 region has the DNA TGTGCCAGCGGAAATTCACCCCTCCACTTT. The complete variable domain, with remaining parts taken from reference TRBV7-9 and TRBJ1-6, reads DTGVSQNPRHKITKRGQNVTFRCDPISEHNRLYWYRQTLGQGPEFLTYFQNEAQLEKSRLLSDRFSAERPKGSFSTLEIQRTEQGDSAMYLCASGNSPLHFGNGTRLTVT.

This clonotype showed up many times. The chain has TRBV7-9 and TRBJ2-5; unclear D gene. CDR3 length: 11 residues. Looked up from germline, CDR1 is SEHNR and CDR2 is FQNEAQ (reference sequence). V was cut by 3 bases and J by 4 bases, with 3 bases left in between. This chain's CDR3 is CASSFRETQYF. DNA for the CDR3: TGTGCCAGCAGCTTCAGAGAGACCCAGTACTTC.

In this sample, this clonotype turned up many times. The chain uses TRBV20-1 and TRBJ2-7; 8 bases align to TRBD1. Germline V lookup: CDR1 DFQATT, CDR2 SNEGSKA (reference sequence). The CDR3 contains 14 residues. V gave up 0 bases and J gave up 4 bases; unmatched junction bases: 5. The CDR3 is CSARDRGRSYEQYF. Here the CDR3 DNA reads TGCAGTGCTAGAGACAGGGGGCGATCGTACGAGCAGTACTTC.

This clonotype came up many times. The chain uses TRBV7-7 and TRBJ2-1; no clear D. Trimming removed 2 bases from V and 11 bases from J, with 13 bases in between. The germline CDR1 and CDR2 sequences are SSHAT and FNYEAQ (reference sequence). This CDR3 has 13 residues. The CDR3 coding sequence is TGTGCCAGCAGCTTAAGCCCCGCACAGCAGCAGTTCTTC. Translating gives CASSLSPAQQQFF.

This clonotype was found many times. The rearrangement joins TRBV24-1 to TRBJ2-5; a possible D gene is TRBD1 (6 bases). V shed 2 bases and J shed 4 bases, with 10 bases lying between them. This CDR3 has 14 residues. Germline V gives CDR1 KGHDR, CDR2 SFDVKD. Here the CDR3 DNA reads TGTGCCACCAGTGATTCCAGGGGTGTAGAGACCCAGTACTTC. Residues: CATSDSRGVETQYF.